This TCR beta chain was recorded in a study of T cell responses to AZD1222 COVID-19 vaccine. V dropped 1 base and J dropped 7 bases, with 13 bases sitting between them. Germline V CDR1 and CDR2: SEHNR, FQNEAQ (reference sequence). The CDR3 consists of 14 residues. This table comes from immunoSEQ multiplex PCR, and its TCRdb copy is limited to in-frame clones, with some not included. The table shows roughly 180,000 clones, with roughly nine tenths occurring only once. The material sequenced was peripheral blood, taken on day 0 of AZD1222 vaccination. This receptor was obtained from an adult in good health. The chain carries TRBV7-9 and TRBJ1-1; D not certain. CDR3 residues: CASSLVTPPFEAFF. In nucleotides, the CDR3 is TGTGCCAGCAGCTTAGTAACGCCTCCATTTGAAGCTTTCTTT.